This T cell receptor beta chain is from a study of T-cell reconstitution after alpha-beta-depleted transplantation in children. This clonotype was seen a handful of times. Unique molecular identifiers were used in preparing the TCRbeta library. TCRdb re-analysed the PCR reads in MiXCR, keeping a single row per CDR3 protein. This table has some 400,000 distinct CDR3 sequences, about a fifth appearing once. This CDR3 is 14 amino acids long. V dropped 4 bases and J dropped 5 bases, with 14 bases sitting between them. The J gene is TRBJ1-2, the V gene TRBV12-3 or TRBV12-4; TRBD1 is a possible D gene (6 bases). The sample here was PBMCs from the stem cell graft donor, taken from the stem cell graft. The sequence was collected from a human donor who donated a stem cell graft to a child with acute myeloid leukemia. DNA of the CDR3: TGTGCCAGCAGTTCAACCAGGGGCGGGTATGGCTACACCTTC. It is translated as CASSSTRGGYGYTF.